These T cell receptor beta chains were read from a single sample in a study of blood T cells in healthy people across ages. TCRdb reprocessed the 5' RACE reads with MiXCR, giving one entry per CDR3 protein. The table has more than 550,000 distinct CDR3 sequences, 22% seen once. Material: blood. These TCRs come from a man in his sixties or seventies in good health. Both conserved end residues are trimmed from each CDR3. The D gene is left open where the match is weak. The listing skips clone size in some rows; elsewhere it reads once, few, many or a size class.

>-|-|9|TRBV6-5|TRBJ1-2
ASLSLYGYT
>few|-|11|TRBV20-1|TRBJ1-2
SGIKGSFYGYT
>-|-|11|TRBV7-9|TRBJ1-1
ASSLGVLTEAF
>-|TRBD1|13|TRBV19|TRBJ2-1
ASRGQGQFYNEQF
>-|-|12|TRBV5-1|TRBJ2-2
ASSLGSTAGELF
>-|-|14|TRBV7-8|TRBJ1-5
ASSFQDLEGNQPQH
>few|-|11|TRBV3-1|TRBJ1-2
ASSHIRDYGYT
>-|-|17|TRBV14|TRBJ2-3
ASSQDVWRAGWSLDTQY
>few|-|11|TRBV20-1|TRBJ1-4
SAKGANNEKLF
>-|-|14|TRBV5-1|TRBJ1-5
ASSLAGGRGNQPQH
>once|-|12|TRBV5-1|TRBJ2-4
ASSFGNRPNIQY
>-|-|12|TRBV12-3/TRBV12-4|TRBJ2-3
ASSPQHGTDTQY
>-|TRBD2|12|TRBV29-1|TRBJ2-1
SVVIAGAYNEQF
>few|-|14|TRBV5-5|TRBJ2-1
ASSSTTSPEYNEQF
>many|-|12|TRBV6-1|TRBJ1-6
ASSEVRGESPLH
>-|-|16|TRBV27|TRBJ2-3
ASSLIGWGGEGTDTQY
>-|-|11|TRBV29-1|TRBJ1-1
SVARASNTEAF
>-|TRBD1|13|TRBV12-3/TRBV12-4|TRBJ1-5
ASTQGQGVGQPQH
>many|-|10|TRBV7-2|TRBJ2-1
ASSLNHNEQF
>-|-|13|TRBV12-3/TRBV12-4|-
ASSSITTISNEQF
>-|-|12|TRBV29-1|TRBJ1-1
SVRPRGMNTEAF
>few|-|11|TRBV10-2|TRBJ1-6
ASSKGGQAPLH
>-|-|8|TRBV29-1|TRBJ1-1
SVAWDEVF
>few|TRBD2|13|TRBV20-1|TRBJ2-1
SARQTSGGLAEQF
>few|-|13|TRBV7-4|TRBJ1-4
ASSLVRRPNEKLF
>-|TRBD2|16|TRBV24-1|TRBJ2-1
ATSDLAAGGSSYNEQF
>-|-|10|TRBV20-1|TRBJ2-2
SARVYGGELF
>-|TRBD1|15|TRBV11-2|TRBJ1-3
ASSSRTGGWSGSTIY
>-|-|15|TRBV28|TRBJ1-4
ASRRERGDPTNEKLF
>-|TRBD1|13|TRBV3-1|TRBJ1-2
ASSQWDRGHYGYT
>-|TRBD1|10|TRBV12-3/TRBV12-4|TRBJ1-1
ASTPTGAEAF
>-|-|14|TRBV12-3/TRBV12-4|TRBJ1-1
ASSLTRGGLDTEAF
>many|TRBD1|12|TRBV5-1|TRBJ2-3
ASSIGQGTDTQY